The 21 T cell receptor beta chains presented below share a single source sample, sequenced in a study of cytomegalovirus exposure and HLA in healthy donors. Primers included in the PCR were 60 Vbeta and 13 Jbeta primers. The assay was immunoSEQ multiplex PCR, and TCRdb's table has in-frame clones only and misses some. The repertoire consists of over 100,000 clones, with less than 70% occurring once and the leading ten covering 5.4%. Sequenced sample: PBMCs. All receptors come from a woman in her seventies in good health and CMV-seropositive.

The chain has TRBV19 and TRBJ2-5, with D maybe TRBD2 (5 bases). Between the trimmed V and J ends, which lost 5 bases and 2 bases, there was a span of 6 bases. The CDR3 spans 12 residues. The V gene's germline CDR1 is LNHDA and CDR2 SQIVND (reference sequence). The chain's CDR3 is CASSPGQETQYF. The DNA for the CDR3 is TGTGCCAGTAGTCCGGGGCAAGAGACCCAGTACTTC. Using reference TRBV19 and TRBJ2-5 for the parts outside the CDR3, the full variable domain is DGGITQSPKYLFRKEGQNVTLSCEQNLNHDAMYWYRQDPGQGLRLIYYSQIVNDFQKGDIAEGYSVSREKKESFPLTVTSAQKNPTAFYLCASSPGQETQYFGPGTRLLVL.

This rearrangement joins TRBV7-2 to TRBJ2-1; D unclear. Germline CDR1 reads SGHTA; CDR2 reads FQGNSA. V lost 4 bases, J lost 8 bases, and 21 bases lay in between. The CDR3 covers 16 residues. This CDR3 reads CASSSIFGDLRDEQFF. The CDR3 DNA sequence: TGTGCCAGCAGCTCTATCTTCGGAGATCTTCGGGATGAGCAGTTCTTC.

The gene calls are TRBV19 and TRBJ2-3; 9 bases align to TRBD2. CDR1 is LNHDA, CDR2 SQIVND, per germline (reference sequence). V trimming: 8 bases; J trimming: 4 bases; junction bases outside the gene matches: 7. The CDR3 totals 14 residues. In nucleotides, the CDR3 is TGTGCCAGTCTCCCGGGACTAGCTCCAGATACGCAGTATTTT. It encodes CASLPGLAPDTQYF.

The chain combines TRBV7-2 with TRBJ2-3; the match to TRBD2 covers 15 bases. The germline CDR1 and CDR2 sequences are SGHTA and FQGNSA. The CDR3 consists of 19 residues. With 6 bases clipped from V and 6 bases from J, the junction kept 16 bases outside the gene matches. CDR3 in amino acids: CASRTSSPGTSGGRDTQYF. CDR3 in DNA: TGTGCCAGCAGAACTTCCAGCCCAGGGACTAGCGGGGGGCGGGATACGCAGTATTTT.

CDR3 sequence (DNA): TGCGCCAGCAGTGGTCAAGCGGGGGGGCCTGCGACAGATACGCAGTATTTT. It codes for CASSGQAGGPATDTQYF. This sequence joins TRBV10-1 and TRBJ2-3; 10 bases line up with TRBD2. The CDR3 extends over 17 amino acids. The germline gives CDR1 WNHNN, CDR2 SYGVQD (reference sequence). J lost 3 bases, V lost 4 bases, and 10 bases had no gene match.

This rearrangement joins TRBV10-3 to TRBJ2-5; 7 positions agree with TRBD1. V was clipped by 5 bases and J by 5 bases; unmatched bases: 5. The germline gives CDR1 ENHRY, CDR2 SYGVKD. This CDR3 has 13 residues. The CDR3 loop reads CAISKGGDETQYF. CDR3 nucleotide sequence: TGTGCCATCAGTAAAGGGGGCGACGAGACCCAGTACTTC.

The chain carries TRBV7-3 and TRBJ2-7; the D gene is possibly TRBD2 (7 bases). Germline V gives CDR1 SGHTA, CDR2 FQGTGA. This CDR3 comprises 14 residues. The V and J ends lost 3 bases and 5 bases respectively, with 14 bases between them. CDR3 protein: CASSFKGGTDEQYF. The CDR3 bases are TGTGCCAGCAGCTTCAAGGGGGGGACTGACGAGCAGTACTTC.

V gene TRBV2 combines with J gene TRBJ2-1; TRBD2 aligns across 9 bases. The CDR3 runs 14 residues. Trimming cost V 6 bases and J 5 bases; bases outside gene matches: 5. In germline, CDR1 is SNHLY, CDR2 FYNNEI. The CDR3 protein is CASRGGGDNNEQFF. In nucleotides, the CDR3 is TGTGCCAGCAGGGGCGGGGGGGATAACAATGAGCAGTTCTTC. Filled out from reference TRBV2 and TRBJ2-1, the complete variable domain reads EPEVTQTPSHQVTQMGQEVILRCVPISNHLYFYWYRQILGQKVEFLVSFYNNEISEKSEIFDDQFSVERPDGSNFTLKIRSTKLEDSAMYFCASRGGGDNNEQFFGPGTRLTVL.

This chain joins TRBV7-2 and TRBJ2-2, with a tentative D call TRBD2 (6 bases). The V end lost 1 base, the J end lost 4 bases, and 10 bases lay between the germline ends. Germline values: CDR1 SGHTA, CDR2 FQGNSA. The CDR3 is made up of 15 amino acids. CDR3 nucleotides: TGTGCCAGCAGCTTAGTCGGGGGTATCACCGGGGAGCTGTTTTTT. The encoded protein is CASSLVGGITGELFF.

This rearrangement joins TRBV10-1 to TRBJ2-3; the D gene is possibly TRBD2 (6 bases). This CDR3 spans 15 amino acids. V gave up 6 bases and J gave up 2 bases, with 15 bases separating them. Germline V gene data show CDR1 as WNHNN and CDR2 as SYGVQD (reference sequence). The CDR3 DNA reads TGCGCCAGCAGCTGGGACCAGCGGGCCACAGATACGCAGTATTTT. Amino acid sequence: CASSWDQRATDTQYF.

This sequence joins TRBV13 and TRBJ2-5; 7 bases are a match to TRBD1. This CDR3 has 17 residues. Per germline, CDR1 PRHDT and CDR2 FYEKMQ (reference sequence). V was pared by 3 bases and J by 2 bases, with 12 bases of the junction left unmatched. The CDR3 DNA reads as TGTGCCAGCAGCTTCCTTGGACAGGTGGGGATACAAGAGACCCAGTACTTC. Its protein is CASSFLGQVGIQETQYF.

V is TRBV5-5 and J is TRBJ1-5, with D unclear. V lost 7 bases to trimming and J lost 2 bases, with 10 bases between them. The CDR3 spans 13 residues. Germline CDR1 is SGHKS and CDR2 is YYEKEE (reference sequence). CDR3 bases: TGTGCCAGCGGAAGGGAGGGCAATCAGCCCCAGCATTTT. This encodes CASGREGNQPQHF. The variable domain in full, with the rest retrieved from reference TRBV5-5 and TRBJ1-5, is DAGVTQSPTHLIKTRGQQVTLRCSPISGHKSVSWYQQVLGQGPQFIFQYYEKEERGRGNFPDRFSARQFPNYSSELNVNALLLGDSALYLCASGREGNQPQHFGDGTRLSIL.

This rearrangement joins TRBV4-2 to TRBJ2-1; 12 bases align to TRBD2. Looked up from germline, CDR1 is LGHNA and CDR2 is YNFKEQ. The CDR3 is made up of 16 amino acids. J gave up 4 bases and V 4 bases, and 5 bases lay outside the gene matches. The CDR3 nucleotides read TGTGCCAGCAGCCGACTAGCGGGGGAGATGTACAATGAGCAGTTCTTC. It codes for CASSRLAGEMYNEQFF.

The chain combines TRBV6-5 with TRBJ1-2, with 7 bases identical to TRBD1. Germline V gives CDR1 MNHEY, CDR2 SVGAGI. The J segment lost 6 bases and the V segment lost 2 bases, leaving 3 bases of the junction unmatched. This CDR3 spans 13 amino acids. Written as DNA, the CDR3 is TGTGCCAGCAGTTACAGGGGGACAGATGGCTACACCTTC. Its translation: CASSYRGTDGYTF.

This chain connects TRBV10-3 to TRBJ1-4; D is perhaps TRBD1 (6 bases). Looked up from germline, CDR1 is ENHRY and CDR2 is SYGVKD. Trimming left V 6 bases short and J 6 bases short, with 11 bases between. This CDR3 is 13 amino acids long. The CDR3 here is CAISQGRDEKLFF. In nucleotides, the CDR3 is TGTGCCATCAGCCAGGGGAGGGATGAAAAACTGTTTTTT.

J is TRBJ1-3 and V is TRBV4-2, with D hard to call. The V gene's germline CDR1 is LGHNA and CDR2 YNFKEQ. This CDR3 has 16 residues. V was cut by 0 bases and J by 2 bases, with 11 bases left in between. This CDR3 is CASSQESTAAGNTIYF. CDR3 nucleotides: TGTGCCAGCAGCCAAGAGAGTACGGCGGCTGGAAACACCATATATTTT.

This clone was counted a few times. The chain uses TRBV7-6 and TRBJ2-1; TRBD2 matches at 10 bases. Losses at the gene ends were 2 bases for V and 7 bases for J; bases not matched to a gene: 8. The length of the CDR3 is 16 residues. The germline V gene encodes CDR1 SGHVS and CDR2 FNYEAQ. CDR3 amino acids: CASSLQLAGPRNEQFF. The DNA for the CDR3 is TGTGCCAGCAGCTTACAACTAGCGGGGCCACGGAATGAGCAGTTCTTC.

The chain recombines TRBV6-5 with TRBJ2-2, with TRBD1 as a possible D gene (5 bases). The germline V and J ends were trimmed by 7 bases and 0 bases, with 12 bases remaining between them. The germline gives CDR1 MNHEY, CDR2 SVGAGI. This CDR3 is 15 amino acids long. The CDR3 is CASTLTVPNTGELFF. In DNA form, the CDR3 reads TGTGCCAGCACCTTGACAGTCCCGAACACCGGGGAGCTGTTTTTT.

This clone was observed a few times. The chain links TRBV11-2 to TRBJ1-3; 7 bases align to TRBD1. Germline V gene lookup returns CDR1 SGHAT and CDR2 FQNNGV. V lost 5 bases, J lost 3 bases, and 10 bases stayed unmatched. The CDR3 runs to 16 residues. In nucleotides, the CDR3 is TGTGCCAGCAGCCCGGGAGACAGGGTGTTTGGAAACACCATATATTTT. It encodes CASSPGDRVFGNTIYF. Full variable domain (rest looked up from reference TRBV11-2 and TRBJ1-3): EAGVAQSPRYKIIEKRQSVAFWCNPISGHATLYWYQQILGQGPKLLIQFQNNGVVDDSQLPKDRFSAERLKGVDSTLKIQPAKLEDSAVYLCASSPGDRVFGNTIYFGEGSWLTVV.

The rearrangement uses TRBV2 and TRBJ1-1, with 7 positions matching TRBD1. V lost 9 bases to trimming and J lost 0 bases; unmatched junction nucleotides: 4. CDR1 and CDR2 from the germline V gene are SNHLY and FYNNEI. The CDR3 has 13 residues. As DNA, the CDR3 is TGTGCCAGAAGCGGACAGGTGAACACTGAAGCTTTCTTT. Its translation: CARSGQVNTEAFF.

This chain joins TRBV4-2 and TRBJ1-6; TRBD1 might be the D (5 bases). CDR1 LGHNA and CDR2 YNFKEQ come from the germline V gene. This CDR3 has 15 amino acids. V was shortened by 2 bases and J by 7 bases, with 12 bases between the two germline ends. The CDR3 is CASSQPGGTNSPLHF. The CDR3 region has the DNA TGTGCCAGCAGCCAACCTGGGGGGACCAATTCACCCCTCCACTTT.